This record covers a single T cell receptor beta chain. Deletions cut 0 bases from V and 5 bases from J, with 7 bases between. Germline loops: CDR1 LGHNA, CDR2 YNFKEQ. The CDR3 length is 14 residues. Generated by immunoSEQ multiplex PCR, the TCRdb table keeps only in-frame clones and is missing some. The table lists about 210,000 clones, roughly nine tenths of them singletons, with roughly 0.69% in the top ten. This sample was included in a study of blood T cell repertoires in COVID-19. Source material: peripheral blood. The TCR was taken from a man aged 40-49 years with acute or convalescent COVID-19. The chain recombines TRBV4-2 with TRBJ2-2; D uncertain. In DNA, the CDR3 is TGTGCCAGCAGCCAAGATCGGAGTACCGGGGAGCTGTTTTTT. Its translation is CASSQDRSTGELFF.